Shown below are 2 T cell receptor beta chains from a single sample sequenced in a study of T cell changes during pregnancy in multiple sclerosis. Some clones are missing from TCRdb's copy, which holds only in-frame ones; the method was immunoSEQ multiplex PCR. In the table there are 100,000 or so clones, approximately 91% of which are singletons. The material sequenced was peripheral blood, taken in the second trimester of pregnancy. These receptors all come from a female donor with multiple sclerosis, enrolled in a pregnancy study.

This chain joins TRBV12-5 and TRBJ2-2, with D perhaps matching TRBD2 (6 bases). V was clipped by 4 bases and J by 3 bases, with 15 bases between them. CDR3 length equals 16 residues. Germline-derived CDR1 and CDR2 are LGHNT and FRNRAP. CDR3 nucleotide sequence: TGTGCTAGTGGTTGGGGGACTTATTCGGACACCGGGGAGCTGTTTTTT. Protein product: CASGWGTYSDTGELFF.

The chain couples TRBV29-1 to TRBJ2-1; D may be TRBD2 (6 bases). CDR3 length equals 15 residues. Germline V gene lookup returns CDR1 SQVTM and CDR2 ANQGSEA. Trimming took off 6 bases at V and 5 bases at J, with 20 bases between the two ends. The CDR3 sequence is CSVDSPGSRNNEQFF. Here the CDR3 DNA reads TGCAGCGTGGATAGCCCCGGGAGTAGAAACAATGAGCAGTTCTTC.